The clone carrying this T cell receptor beta chain was seen a handful of times. The CDR3 loop spans 15 amino acids. Losses at the gene ends were 2 bases for V and 3 bases for J; bases not matched to a gene: 5. Per the germline V gene, CDR1 is SNHLY and CDR2 is FYNNEI. The entry originates in a study of response to subunit inactivated influenza vaccine. TCRdb recomputed calls from the RT-PCR reads with MiXCR, one row per CDR3 protein. The repertoire holds 500,000 to 650,000 distinct CDR3 sequences, with 6.5% to 8% as singletons. This TCR was sampled from a man between 50 and 75 years old who received an inactivated influenza vaccine. This chain joins TRBV2 and TRBJ2-3; 7 bases map to TRBD2. The sample consisted of PBMCs from blood, taken around 25 months after vaccination. The CDR3 loop reads CASSELRGSTDTQYF. In DNA, the CDR3 is TGTGCCAGCAGTGAACTTCGCGGGAGTACAGATACGCAGTATTTT. The full variable domain, rest sourced from reference TRBV2 and TRBJ2-3, is EPEVTQTPSHQVTQMGQEVILRCVPISNHLYFYWYRQILGQKVEFLVSFYNNEISEKSEIFDDQFSVERPDGSNFTLKIRSTKLEDSAMYFCASSELRGSTDTQYFGPGTRLTVL.